This T cell receptor beta chain was retrieved from a study of Tregs in tolerant kidney transplant recipients. Study-level points and caveats: In tolerant patients, donor-specific Tregs outgrew total Tregs, suggesting antigen-driven expansion. Biological reproducibility was not directly addressed in this study. The most relevant donor-specific Treg TCRbeta repertoire apparently came from expansion with activated donor B cells.

Unstimulated regulatory T cells (CD4+CD25+CD127-), CD4+CD25- non-regulatory cells, CD4 and CD8 cells were FACS-sorted from thawed PBMCs. Germline CDR1 LNHDA, CDR2 SQIVND (reference sequence). Trimming pared 3 bases from V and 0 bases from J, leaving 13 bases between. The CDR3 spans 16 residues. With respect to this clone: Its target is unknown.

Assay used: immunoSEQ multiplex PCR; TCRdb lists only in-frame clones, some missing. The table has about 77,000 clones, 95% to 98% seen once; the top ten hold about 0.61%. This chain links TRBV19 with TRBJ2-3; D perhaps matches TRBD1 (6 bases). This TCR was sampled from a human donor who received a combined kidney and bone marrow transplant. Material: CD4+ T cells from blood, obtained before the transplant. CDR3 nucleotide sequence: TGTGCCAGTAGTATCGGATACGACAGGAGCACAGATACGCAGTATTTT. Its protein product is CASSIGYDRSTDTQYF.